A selection of T cell receptor beta chains follows, all from one sample in a study of T cell responses to AZD1222 COVID-19 vaccine. The data were produced by immunoSEQ multiplex PCR, yet TCRdb's version contains in-frame clones alone and is incomplete. Of 110,000 or so clones listed, 70% to 90% are singletons. The starting material was peripheral blood, obtained 28 days after the second AZD1222 dose. The receptor set was obtained from an adult who received the AZD1222 COVID-19 vaccine. The CDR3 runs from the conserved cysteine through the conserved F or W. A D gene is named only where the DNA matches it firmly. The size entry is marked missing in some rows and otherwise reads once, few, many or a size class.

NA,TRBD2,TRBJ2-1,15,TRBV6-4,CASSDVAGGGNEQFF,TGTGCCAGCAGTGACGTAGCGGGAGGGGGCAATGAGCAGTTCTTC
NA,NA,TRBJ1-1,14,TRBV27,CATSRGAMNTEAFF,TGTGCCACCTCCAGAGGGGCGATGAACACTGAAGCTTTCTTT
NA,TRBD1,TRBJ2-5,14,TRBV5-1,CASSSRDRQETQYF,TGCGCCAGCAGCTCACGGGACAGACAAGAGACCCAGTACTTC
NA,NA,TRBJ1-2,21,TRBV21-1,CARGNKDKFSDTTNTNYGYTF,TGTGCCAGAGGAAATAAGGATAAATTTTCCGACACAACGAACACTAACTATGGCTACACCTTC
NA,NA,TRBJ1-6,13,TRBV12-3/TRBV12-4,CASSPYPNSPLHF,TGTGCCAGCAGTCCCTACCCAAATTCACCCCTCCACTTT
once,TRBD1,TRBJ1-2,14,TRBV2,CASSWQGANYGYTF,TGTGCCAGCAGTTGGCAGGGGGCGAACTATGGCTACACCTTC
NA,NA,TRBJ1-3,13,TRBV10-2,CASTGSSGNTIYF,TGCGCCAGCACTGGAAGCTCTGGAAACACCATATATTTT
NA,NA,TRBJ1-2,13,TRBV29-1,CSVDNSANYGYTF,TGCAGCGTTGACAACTCAGCTAACTATGGCTACACCTTC
NA,NA,TRBJ1-4,19,TRBV7-2,CASSPQERGTPATNEKLFF,TGTGCCAGCAGCCCCCAAGAGAGGGGAACCCCTGCAACTAATGAAAAACTGTTTTTT
NA,NA,TRBJ2-1,15,TRBV5-1,CASSHRDQIYNEQFF,TGCGCCAGCAGCCACCGGGACCAGATATACAATGAGCAGTTCTTC
once,TRBD2,TRBJ2-4,15,TRBV4-1,CASSVGRAGANIQYF,TGCGCCAGCAGCGTTGGGAGGGCGGGAGCAAACATTCAGTACTTC
NA,TRBD1,TRBJ2-5,15,TRBV7-9,CASSGRDRGQETQYF,TGTGCCAGCAGCGGCCGGGACAGGGGGCAAGAGACCCAGTACTTC